These 2 T cell receptor beta chains originate from one sample sequenced in a study of vaccination effects on CD4 cells after COVID-19. After expansion with viral peptide pools in the ViraFEST assay, antigen-specific CD4+ T cells were sequenced. The culture ran for around nine days, and then CD4+ T cells were isolated. None of these healthy vaccinees had been infected with SARS-CoV-2 before vaccination. Using immunoSEQ multiplex PCR, the repertoire was profiled, and TCRdb retains in-frame clones only, with some absent. The sample carries 25,000 to 30,000 clones, roughly 73% recorded once. Their recognized antigens are unknown. This specimen was CD4+ T cells from PBMCs cultured with HCoV-NL63 spike peptides, taken before COVID-19 vaccination. All receptors derive from a human donor who received a COVID-19 vaccine.

The V call is TRBV5-6, the J call TRBJ2-5, with D possibly TRBD2 on 5 matching bases. There are 16 residues in the CDR3. Germline loops: CDR1 SGHDT, CDR2 YYEEEE. With 4 bases removed from V and 5 bases from J, the gap between germline ends came to 21 bases. The chain's CDR3 is CASSPNPRLARETQYF. In DNA, the CDR3 is TGTGCCAGCAGCCCTAACCCCCGCCTAGCCCGGGAGACCCAGTACTTC.

This sequence joins TRBV5-1 and TRBJ1-6; D is ambiguous. Trimming removed 4 bases at V and 7 bases at J, with 12 bases between. CDR3 length: 14 amino acids. The germline CDR1 and CDR2 sequences are SGHRS and YFSETQ. CDR3 loop: CASSPDLGNSPLHF. CDR3 DNA: TGCGCCAGCAGCCCGGACCTAGGCAATTCACCCCTCCACTTT.